The present entry profiles one T cell receptor (beta chain) with its context. Per the study methods: Estimation of nucleated cell counts was performed using reference gene primer amplification. Produced via immunoSEQ multiplex PCR; TCRdb's table is partial and in-frame only. The V and J calls and the clone size are those of that table, but D and trimming were determined from the DNA. This sample has under 45,000 clones, with over 80% found just once. V lost 2 bases, J lost 0 bases, and 5 bases stayed unmatched. The CDR3 extends over 18 amino acids. Looked up from germline, CDR1 is KGHSH and CDR2 is LQKENI. The sample comes from a study of blood T cell repertoires in COVID-19. Study-wide background: COVID-19 samples collected from the United States, Italy and Spain covered acute and convalescent phases. The cDNA or gDNA used as material had been derived from T cells, B-cell-depleted T cells, or PBMCs.

V gene TRBV18 combines with J gene TRBJ2-6; 9 bases agree with TRBD2. The sequenced sample was peripheral blood. This clonotype was sampled from a woman in her thirties or forties with acute or convalescent COVID-19. The CDR3 sequence: CASSPYSGGFSGANVLTF. The CDR3 DNA reads as TGTGCCAGCTCACCATATAGCGGGGGATTCTCTGGGGCCAACGTCCTGACTTTC.